Below are 20 T cell receptor beta chains sequenced from a single sample in a study of response to subunit inactivated influenza vaccine. TCRdb called the RT-PCR reads again in MiXCR, with one record for every CDR3 protein. The sample has 400,000 to 550,000 distinct CDR3 sequences; over 25% are singletons. The starting material was CD4+ T cells sorted from PBMCs, obtained more than 4 days after vaccination. These receptor sequences come from a man in his fifties who received an inactivated influenza vaccine.

The rearrangement links TRBV3-1 to TRBJ2-1; 7 positions agree with TRBD1. Germline V gives CDR1 LGHDT, CDR2 YNNKEL (reference sequence). CDR3 length: 15 amino acids. Trimming cost V 4 bases and J 2 bases; bases outside gene matches: 5. CDR3 sequence: CASSPEGQTYNEQFF. Here the CDR3 DNA reads TGTGCCAGCAGCCCAGAGGGACAGACCTACAATGAGCAGTTCTTC.

The genes are TRBV4-2 and TRBJ2-7; possibly TRBD1 for D (6 bases). The germline gives CDR1 LGHNA, CDR2 YNFKEQ. The CDR3 spans 15 residues. V shed 0 bases and J shed 6 bases, with 15 bases lying between them. The CDR3 DNA reads TGTGCCAGCAGCCAAGAGGACAGCCCCGCGGGCGAGCAGTACTTC. This sequence encodes CASSQEDSPAGEQYF.

This clonotype was counted only a few times. In DNA form, the CDR3 reads TGCAGCGTTGGTAACGGGGCCAACGTCCTGACTTTC. This sequence encodes CSVGNGANVLTF. The genes are TRBV29-1 and TRBJ2-6; D remains ambiguous. Trimming cost V 4 bases and J 4 bases, with 5 bases left between them. CDR1 and CDR2 (germline): SQVTM, ANQGSEA. CDR3 size: 12 residues.

The V call is TRBV20-1, the J call TRBJ2-6, with a tentative D call TRBD1 (6 bases). Looked up from germline, CDR1 is DFQATT and CDR2 is SNEGSKA (reference sequence). V lost 2 bases, J lost 2 bases, and 19 bases lay in between. This CDR3 has 18 amino acids. CDR3 sequence: CSARKWGQGITGANVLTF. In nucleotides, the CDR3 is TGCAGTGCTAGAAAGTGGGGGCAGGGCATAACTGGGGCCAACGTCCTGACTTTC.

The chain employs TRBV5-1 and TRBJ2-5; D unclear. V was pared by 1 base and J by 1 base, with 8 bases between. Germline CDR1 reads SGHRS; CDR2 reads YFSETQ. The CDR3 runs 14 residues. CDR3 DNA: TGCGCCAGCAGCTTGCTATCTCCCCAAGAGACCCAGTACTTC. Translated, it gives CASSLLSPQETQYF.

The chain recombines TRBV7-8 with TRBJ1-1; maybe TRBD1 (5 bases). The germline V gene encodes CDR1 SGHVS and CDR2 FQNEAQ. This CDR3 is built from 14 residues. The V gene lost 5 bases and the J gene lost 1 base, with 11 bases spanning the gap. This CDR3 is CASSASGQNTEAFF. CDR3 DNA: TGTGCCAGCAGCGCGTCGGGGCAGAACACTGAAGCTTTCTTT. The variable domain in full, completed from reference TRBV7-8 and TRBJ1-1, reads GAGVSQSPRYKVAKRGQDVALRCDPISGHVSLFWYQQALGQGPEFLTYFQNEAQLDKSGLPSDRFFAERPEGSVSTLKIQRTQQEDSAVYLCASSASGQNTEAFFGQGTRLTVV.

The rearrangement links TRBV4-1 to TRBJ2-3; D is uncertain. CDR1 and CDR2 (germline): MGHRA, YSYEKL. The V end was cut by 0 bases, the J end by 4 bases, with 11 bases between. This CDR3 region has 15 residues. The CDR3 bases are TGCGCCAGCAGCCAAGAGGTGGCCCGGGCAGATACGCAGTATTTT. Translated: CASSQEVARADTQYF.

The chain has TRBV7-2 and TRBJ2-7; D tentatively fits TRBD1 or TRBD2 (6 bases each). The CDR3 runs 16 residues. Germline CDR1 reads SGHTA; CDR2 reads FQGNSA. V was clipped by 5 bases and J by 0 bases, with 17 bases between them. CDR3 DNA: TGTGCCAGCAGCCGGAGGGGGGAGTCATACTCCTACGAGCAGTACTTC. As protein: CASSRRGESYSYEQYF.

This clonotype has ten or more counts. CDR3 in DNA: TGTGCCAGCAGCCAAGAGGTAGGGGTCAATCAGCCCCAGCATTTT. Amino acid sequence: CASSQEVGVNQPQHF. V usage is TRBV4-2 and J usage is TRBJ1-5; a weak D match, TRBD1 (5 bases). Deletions cut 0 bases from V and 3 bases from J, with 9 bases between. Germline CDR1 reads LGHNA; CDR2 reads YNFKEQ. This CDR3 comprises 15 residues.

To note about this clonotype: With a much larger clone just one base away, this may be a read error. The V and J genes are TRBV20-1 and TRBJ2-1; TRBD1 aligns across 10 bases. This CDR3 spans 14 amino acids. From germline, CDR1 is DFQATT and CDR2 SNEGSKA (reference sequence). V lost 3 bases to trimming and J lost 2 bases; unmatched junction nucleotides: 1. In DNA form, the CDR3 reads TGCAGTGCTAGCGGACAGGGGGCCTACAATGAGCAGTTCTTC. Its translation is CSASGQGAYNEQFF.

The chain is built from TRBV5-1 and TRBJ2-7; possibly TRBD1 for D (5 bases). Germline lookup yields CDR1 SGHRS and CDR2 YFSETQ. This CDR3 is 16 amino acids long. The ends were cut back, 2 bases at V and 3 bases at J, with 18 bases in the middle. The CDR3 DNA follows: TGCGCCAGCAGCTTAGATTTGAGTGGGGCAATCTACGAGCAGTACTTC. Residues: CASSLDLSGAIYEQYF.

This clonotype came up many times. The chain joins TRBV5-1 to TRBJ2-6; 9 nucleotides line up with TRBD1. The CDR3 totals 18 residues. CDR1 is SGHRS, CDR2 YFSETQ, per germline. V lost 5 bases and J lost 0; bases outside the gene matches: 9. The CDR3 spells CASRPRTGVSSGANVLTF. The CDR3 nucleotides read TGCGCCAGCAGACCTAGGACAGGGGTTAGCTCTGGGGCCAACGTCCTGACTTTC.

This clonotype was seen many times. The genes are TRBV3-1 and TRBJ1-6, with D hard to call. V dropped 1 base and J dropped 7 bases, with 5 bases sitting between them. This CDR3 contains 13 residues. Germline lookup yields CDR1 LGHDT and CDR2 YNNKEL (reference sequence). This CDR3 is CASSQVRNSPLHF. CDR3 nucleotides: TGTGCCAGCAGCCAAGTAAGAAATTCACCCCTCCACTTT.

This clonotype has just a few counts. This rearrangement joins TRBV7-2 to TRBJ2-5; TRBD1 or TRBD2 may be the D gene (5 bases each). This CDR3 has 15 residues. Deletions cut 1 base from V and 5 bases from J, with 14 bases between. Germline assignment: CDR1 SGHTA and CDR2 FQGNSA. Here the CDR3 DNA reads TGTGCCAGCAGCTTAGGGGGGACGGGAATGGAGACCCAGTACTTC. It translates to CASSLGGTGMETQYF.

The chain employs TRBV20-1 and TRBJ2-5; D is perhaps TRBD2 (6 bases). The CDR3 has 11 residues. The germline gives CDR1 DFQATT, CDR2 SNEGSKA (reference sequence). The CDR3 is CSEKAGETQYF. The DNA of the CDR3 is TGCAGCGAGAAGGCGGGGGAGACCCAGTACTTC.

The chain carries TRBV11-2 and TRBJ2-7; unclear D gene. Germline V gene lookup returns CDR1 SGHAT and CDR2 FQNNGV. This CDR3 has 12 amino acids. Trimming removed 6 bases at V and 4 bases at J, with 10 bases between. CDR3 residues: CASRNQLYEQYF. The CDR3 DNA sequence: TGTGCCAGCAGGAACCAACTTTACGAGCAGTACTTC.

This clonotype showed up many times. The rearrangement joins TRBV29-1 to TRBJ2-1; TRBD2 matches 9 bases. The CDR3 has 13 residues. J lost 1 base, V lost 7 bases, and 2 bases had no gene match. CDR1 is SQVTM and CDR2 is ANQGSEA in the germline V gene. CDR3 in DNA: TGCAGCGGCAGCGGGAGGTCCTACAATGAGCAGTTCTTC. Its translation is CSGSGRSYNEQFF.

This sequence joins TRBV29-1 and TRBJ1-5; the D gene is possibly TRBD1 (5 bases). V dropped 5 bases and J dropped 4 bases, with 9 bases sitting between them. Germline assignment: CDR1 SQVTM and CDR2 ANQGSEA. The CDR3 runs 12 residues. CDR3 sequence (DNA): TGCAGCGTTTTGCAGGGAAATCAGCCCCAGCATTTT. This gives the protein CSVLQGNQPQHF.

The chain joins TRBV10-3 to TRBJ2-5, with TRBD2 matching over 11 bases. Germline V lookup: CDR1 ENHRY, CDR2 SYGVKD. V lost 3 bases, J lost 2 bases, and 5 bases stayed unmatched. This CDR3 comprises 16 residues. As DNA, the CDR3 is TGTGCCATCAGTGACGGTAGACTAGCGGGGCAAGAGACCCAGTACTTC. Its translation is CAISDGRLAGQETQYF.

This clonotype was observed a few times. The DNA for the CDR3 is TGTGCCAGCAGTCCGGGGACTAGCGGTAGCTACGAGCAGTACTTC. It is translated as CASSPGTSGSYEQYF. The genes are TRBV12-3 or TRBV12-4 and TRBJ2-7; 11 bases agree with TRBD2. The CDR3 is 15 residues long. Unmatched junction bases numbered 6, after V lost 5 bases and J lost 3 bases.